Listed below are T cell receptor beta chains from one sample, sequenced in a study of cytomegalovirus exposure and HLA in healthy donors. Repertoires were generated with immunoSEQ multiplex PCR, while TCRdb's copy carries only in-frame clones and drops some. The sample records 90,000 or so clones, 55% to 75% being singletons. Sample: PBMCs. The receptors shown here come from a woman aged 45-60 years in good health and CMV-seropositive. CDR3s include the opening cysteine and the closing phenylalanine or tryptophan. A D gene is named only where the DNA matches it firmly. Clone size, where shown, is once, few, many, or a class for clones that have expanded.

CDR3 DNA: TGTGCCAGCCGGAGGGAGTTCTCTAGCACAGATACGCAGTATTTT
CDR3 protein: CASRREFSSTDTQYF
D gene: .
clone size: .
J gene: TRBJ2-3
V gene: TRBV2

CDR3 DNA: TGTGCCAGCAGTTCGTTAACAGGGAACACAGATACGCAGTATTTT
CDR3 protein: CASSSLTGNTDTQYF
D gene: .
clone size: .
J gene: TRBJ2-3
V gene: TRBV27

CDR3 DNA: TGTGCCAGTAGCAGGAAGGGACTCGACGATTCTGTAAATGAGCAGTTCTTC
CDR3 protein: CASSRKGLDDSVNEQFF
D gene: .
clone size: once
J gene: TRBJ2-1
V gene: TRBV19

CDR3 DNA: TGCGCCAGCAGCCAAGAGGTCCGCCGGGGACTCGAGCAGTACTTC
CDR3 protein: CASSQEVRRGLEQYF
D gene: .
clone size: .
J gene: TRBJ2-7
V gene: TRBV4-1

CDR3 DNA: TGTGCCAGCAGTTCCCGGGACAGTCCAACCGAAGGCTACACCTTC
CDR3 protein: CASSSRDSPTEGYTF
D gene: TRBD1
clone size: once
J gene: TRBJ1-2
V gene: TRBV27

CDR3 DNA: TGTGCCAGCAGCCAAGCCCAAGAGACCCAGTACTTC
CDR3 protein: CASSQAQETQYF
D gene: .
clone size: few
J gene: TRBJ2-5
V gene: TRBV5-4

CDR3 DNA: TGTGCCTGGACCCCCCTAGCGGGAGTTCCGACCGGGGAGCTGTTTTTT
CDR3 protein: CAWTPLAGVPTGELFF
D gene: TRBD2
clone size: .
J gene: TRBJ2-2
V gene: TRBV30

CDR3 DNA: TGCGCCAGCAGCAAAAGGGTCCGGGAAGGGGGCGAGCAGTACTTC
CDR3 protein: CASSKRVREGGEQYF
D gene: .
clone size: once
J gene: TRBJ2-7
V gene: TRBV4-1

CDR3 DNA: TGTGCCAGCAGCGTAGAGGGGGTTACTGAAGCTTTCTTT
CDR3 protein: CASSVEGVTEAFF
D gene: .
clone size: .
J gene: TRBJ1-1
V gene: TRBV9

CDR3 DNA: TGCGCCAGCAGTCGGACAGATACCCGGGGAGAGCAGTACTTC
CDR3 protein: CASSRTDTRGEQYF
D gene: .
clone size: once
J gene: TRBJ2-5
V gene: TRBV10-1

CDR3 DNA: TGTGCCAGCAGTTTATACAGTTCGGGACAGGGTCCATACGAGCAGTACTTC
CDR3 protein: CASSLYSSGQGPYEQYF
D gene: TRBD1
clone size: .
J gene: TRBJ2-7
V gene: TRBV27

CDR3 DNA: TGTGCCAGCAGCTTAAAGACAGGGGGGTTCCACGAGCAGTACTTC
CDR3 protein: CASSLKTGGFHEQYF
D gene: TRBD1
clone size: .
J gene: TRBJ2-7
V gene: TRBV7-2

CDR3 DNA: TGTGCCAGCAACTACCCCGAGAAGGGGGAAGAGACCCAGTACTTC
CDR3 protein: CASNYPEKGEETQYF
D gene: .
clone size: few
J gene: TRBJ2-5
V gene: TRBV6-1

CDR3 DNA: TGTGCCAGCAGGGTCGACAGGGGACCGAACACTGAAGCTTTCTTT
CDR3 protein: CASRVDRGPNTEAFF
D gene: TRBD1
clone size: once
J gene: TRBJ1-1
V gene: TRBV27

CDR3 DNA: TGTGCCAGCAGCTCGTTTTACGAGCAGTACTTC
CDR3 protein: CASSSFYEQYF
D gene: .
clone size: few
J gene: TRBJ2-7
V gene: TRBV28

CDR3 DNA: TGTGCCAGTAAGCGCTATCAGGGCGGAGATACGCAGTATTTT
CDR3 protein: CASKRYQGGDTQYF
D gene: .
clone size: .
J gene: TRBJ2-3
V gene: TRBV19

CDR3 DNA: TGTGCCACAGCTAGCGGGGCCTACAATGAGCAGTTCTTC
CDR3 protein: CATASGAYNEQFF
D gene: TRBD2
clone size: few
J gene: TRBJ2-1
V gene: TRBV10-3

CDR3 DNA: TGTGCCAGCAGCCGAGGACAGGGGAGGAAAGAGACCCAGTACTTC
CDR3 protein: CASSRGQGRKETQYF
D gene: TRBD1
clone size: .
J gene: TRBJ2-5
V gene: TRBV6-5

CDR3 DNA: TGCGCCAGCAGCTCGCAGGGGCCAACAACCTACGAGCAGTACTTC
CDR3 protein: CASSSQGPTTYEQYF
D gene: .
clone size: .
J gene: TRBJ2-7
V gene: TRBV5-1

CDR3 DNA: TGTGCCAGCAGTCTCCTCCGGTCACGATGGAACACTGAAGCTTTCTTT
CDR3 protein: CASSLLRSRWNTEAFF
D gene: .
clone size: .
J gene: TRBJ1-1
V gene: TRBV28

CDR3 DNA: TGTGCCAGCAGCCCCGCAGGCGACAATCAGCCCCAGCATTTT
CDR3 protein: CASSPAGDNQPQHF
D gene: .
clone size: few
J gene: TRBJ1-5
V gene: TRBV7-2

CDR3 DNA: TGCGCCAGCAGCTTGCTACAGAACTATGGCTACACCTTC
CDR3 protein: CASSLLQNYGYTF
D gene: .
clone size: .
J gene: TRBJ1-2
V gene: TRBV5-1

CDR3 DNA: TGTGCCATCAGTGTATTCAGTAATCAGGGGTCGGGGGCCAACGTCCTGACTTTC
CDR3 protein: CAISVFSNQGSGANVLTF
D gene: .
clone size: .
J gene: TRBJ2-6
V gene: TRBV10-3

CDR3 DNA: TGTGCCATCAGTGAGTCGGGACAGCTAAATGAAAAACTGTTTTTT
CDR3 protein: CAISESGQLNEKLFF
D gene: TRBD1
clone size: few
J gene: TRBJ1-4
V gene: TRBV10-3

CDR3 DNA: TGTGCCAGTAGCACCGGACAGGGGGGCAATCAGCCCCAGCATTTT
CDR3 protein: CASSTGQGGNQPQHF
D gene: TRBD1
clone size: .
J gene: TRBJ1-5
V gene: TRBV19

CDR3 DNA: TGCGCCAGCAGCTTTGGGACAGGGGTCTACGAGCAGTACTTC
CDR3 protein: CASSFGTGVYEQYF
D gene: TRBD1
clone size: .
J gene: TRBJ2-7
V gene: TRBV10-2

CDR3 DNA: TGCAGTGCTAGACCCCGAGATACGCAGTATTTT
CDR3 protein: CSARPRDTQYF
D gene: .
clone size: .
J gene: TRBJ2-3
V gene: TRBV20-1

CDR3 DNA: TGTGCCAGCAGCTTTTATAGCGGGAGTGGTAATGAGCAGTTCTTC
CDR3 protein: CASSFYSGSGNEQFF
D gene: TRBD2
clone size: .
J gene: TRBJ2-1
V gene: TRBV7-6

CDR3 DNA: TGTGCCAGCTCACCATCTGGCGGAGCGAACACCGGGGAGCTGTTTTTT
CDR3 protein: CASSPSGGANTGELFF
D gene: .
clone size: .
J gene: TRBJ2-2
V gene: TRBV18

CDR3 DNA: TGTGCCGGGTCTAGCACCTGGATGAACGAGCAGTACTTC
CDR3 protein: CAGSSTWMNEQYF
D gene: .
clone size: once
J gene: TRBJ2-7
V gene: TRBV2

CDR3 DNA: TGTGCCAGCAGCGTATCTCCTGGGGCAGGCGGCTACACCTTC
CDR3 protein: CASSVSPGAGGYTF
D gene: .
clone size: few
J gene: TRBJ1-2
V gene: TRBV9

CDR3 DNA: TGTGCCAGCAGCTTAGTCAGAGCGGTCAACACCGGGGAGCTGTTTTTT
CDR3 protein: CASSLVRAVNTGELFF
D gene: .
clone size: .
J gene: TRBJ2-2
V gene: TRBV7-6

CDR3 DNA: TGTGCCAGTGGGTCCCGGGACAGTTACAATCAGCCCCAGCATTTT
CDR3 protein: CASGSRDSYNQPQHF
D gene: TRBD1
clone size: .
J gene: TRBJ1-5
V gene: TRBV19

CDR3 DNA: TGTGCCACCAGCTTACAGGGGAGGTCTGGAAACACCATATATTTT
CDR3 protein: CATSLQGRSGNTIYF
D gene: TRBD1
clone size: few
J gene: TRBJ1-3
V gene: TRBV15

CDR3 DNA: TGTGCCAGCAGCTCCGGACTAGCGGCTAGCACAGATACGCAGTATTTT
CDR3 protein: CASSSGLAASTDTQYF
D gene: TRBD2
clone size: .
J gene: TRBJ2-3
V gene: TRBV5-6

CDR3 DNA: TGCGCCAGCAGCTTAGGGGGGGCGAACACAGATACGCAGTATTTT
CDR3 protein: CASSLGGANTDTQYF
D gene: .
clone size: .
J gene: TRBJ2-3
V gene: TRBV5-1